The rows below give T cell receptor beta chains drawn from one sample of a study of identical twins. TCRdb used MiXCR to reprocess the 5' RACE reads, holding one entry per CDR3 protein. The table records about 530,000 distinct CDR3 sequences, approximately 20% of them present only once. The same data also contributed to another study, on yellow fever vaccine responses in identical twins.

The sample was CD4+ T cells sorted from blood. These receptors all stem from a woman aged 18-29 years in good health. CDR3s include the opening cysteine and the closing phenylalanine or tryptophan. The order of the fields is J gene, D gene, CDR3 length, clone size, V gene, CDR3 DNA, CDR3 protein. A D gene is named only where the DNA matches it firmly. The size of a clone is reported for some rows only, either as once, few or many, or as a class for expanded clones.

>TRBJ1-1|-|14|-|TRBV11-2
TGTGCCAGCAGCTTAGCCCGGGACGGAATTAGGGCTTTCTTT
CASSLARDGIRAFF
>TRBJ2-1|-|20|-|TRBV5-1
TGCGCCAGCAGCAGACGCAGGGAGATCGGGTTGTCAGTATCCTACAATGAGCAGTTCTTC
CASSRRREIGLSVSYNEQFF
>TRBJ1-2|TRBD1|12|-|TRBV7-9
TGTGCCAGCAGCCAGACAGGGGATGGCTACACCTTC
CASSQTGDGYTF
>TRBJ2-3|TRBD2|12|-|TRBV10-2
TGCGCCAGCAAGGCTAGCGGGAGGTTGCAGTATTTT
CASKASGRLQYF
>TRBJ2-3|-|14|-|TRBV11-2
TGTGCCAGCAGCTTTCCCCCCCGCACAGATACGCAGTATTTT
CASSFPPRTDTQYF
>TRBJ2-4|-|15|-|TRBV7-3
TGTGCCAGCAGCGTCGGGGGATTTGCCAAAAACATTCAGTACTTC
CASSVGGFAKNIQYF
>TRBJ2-1|TRBD1|14|few|TRBV5-1
TGCGCCAGCAGCCCGGAAGGGACAGGGAATGAGCAGTTCTTC
CASSPEGTGNEQFF
>TRBJ2-7|-|11|few|TRBV2
TGTGCCAGCAGTGGGGGGCGCGAGCAGTACTTC
CASSGGREQYF
>TRBJ1-2|TRBD1|14|few|TRBV12-3/TRBV12-4
TGTGCCAGCACCAACAGGGGCGGAAGCTATGGCTACACCTTC
CASTNRGGSYGYTF
>TRBJ2-1|-|17|-|TRBV14
TGTGCCAGCAGCCAAGATCGGCAGGGCCAATTATACAATGAGCAGTTCTTC
CASSQDRQGQLYNEQFF
>TRBJ2-2|TRBD2|16|-|TRBV24-1
TGTGCCACCAGTGGCGGGGGGCTATCGAACACCGGGGAGCTGTTTTTT
CATSGGGLSNTGELFF
>TRBJ2-3|-|15|-|TRBV6-5
TGTGCCAGCAGTTACGGGCAAAGTACCGCAGATACGCAGTATTTT
CASSYGQSTADTQYF
>TRBJ2-1|TRBD1|16|once|TRBV27
TGTGCCAGCAGTAGATTCCGGGACAGGGCTCTCGATGAGCAGTTCTTC
CASSRFRDRALDEQFF
>TRBJ2-1|-|11|-|TRBV13
TGTGCCAGCAGCCGACAACGTCCCCAGTTCTTC
CASSRQRPQFF
>TRBJ2-3|TRBD2|17|-|TRBV7-9
TGTGCCAGCAGCTTGGGGATAGCGGGACCCCGCACAGATACGCAGTATTTT
CASSLGIAGPRTDTQYF
>TRBJ2-5|-|16|-|TRBV28
TGTGCCAGCAGTTCCGCCGGGGCAGGGCACCTAGAGACCCAGTACTTC
CASSSAGAGHLETQYF
>TRBJ1-6|-|12|few|TRBV3-1
TGTGCCAGCAGCCCCCGGGATTCACCCCTCCACTTT
CASSPRDSPLHF
>TRBJ1-4|-|13|few|TRBV20-1
TGCAGTGCTAGAGTTACTCTCGGGGAAAAACTGTTTTTT
CSARVTLGEKLFF
>TRBJ2-1|-|16|-|TRBV3-1
TGTGCCAGCAGCCAAGATAGTGTACTACTCTACAATGAGCAGTTCTTC
CASSQDSVLLYNEQFF
>TRBJ2-2|-|12|few|TRBV24-1
TGTGCCACCGCGTCGGAAACCGGGGAGCTGTTTTTT
CATASETGELFF
>TRBJ1-1|-|11|few|TRBV20-1
TGCAGTGCTAGATATAACACTGAAGCTTTCTTT
CSARYNTEAFF
>TRBJ1-1|-|15|many|TRBV5-1
TGCGCCAGCAGCTTGAGTCCGCAAAGGAACACTGAAGCTTTCTTT
CASSLSPQRNTEAFF
>TRBJ2-3|-|13|-|TRBV19
TGTGCCAGTAGCTGGACACCCACAGATACGCAGTATTTT
CASSWTPTDTQYF
>TRBJ2-1|-|14|-|TRBV29-1
TGCAGCGTTGTTAGAGGCGCTCTCTACAATGAGCAGTTCTTC
CSVVRGALYNEQFF
>TRBJ1-2|-|15|-|TRBV5-1
TGCGCCAGCACCCCGGGTGGGGGCGAATACTATGGCTACACCTTC
CASTPGGGEYYGYTF
>TRBJ2-5|-|19|-|TRBV21-1
TGTGCCAGCAGCACCCTCGCCGGACTAGCGGGGAGTCGGAAAGAGACCCAGTACTTC
CASSTLAGLAGSRKETQYF
>TRBJ2-1|-|15|few|TRBV7-2
TGTGCCAGCAGCTTAGCTTACGGCAACTACAATGAGCAGTTCTTC
CASSLAYGNYNEQFF
>TRBJ2-7|-|15|few|TRBV5-1
TGCGCCAGCAGCCCCCTTGAGGGGACGGCCTACGAGCAGTACTTC
CASSPLEGTAYEQYF
>TRBJ2-5|TRBD1|14|many|TRBV7-9
TGTGCCAGCAGCTTACAGGGGGCGCGTGAGACCCAGTACTTC
CASSLQGARETQYF
>TRBJ1-4|-|12|-|TRBV2
TGTGCCAGCAGTGGGCCATATGAAAAACTGTTTTTT
CASSGPYEKLFF
>TRBJ2-1|TRBD1|15|-|TRBV14
TGTGCCAGCAGCCCGTGGACAGGTCGGGACCCCGAGCAGTTCTTC
CASSPWTGRDPEQFF
>TRBJ2-1|-|15|-|TRBV24-1
TGTGCCACCAGTGCCTACAGGGAAAACTACAATGAGCAGTTCTTC
CATSAYRENYNEQFF
>TRBJ2-3|TRBD1|15|-|TRBV5-1
TGCGCCAGCAGCCTGAGGACAGGGGCAGAAGATACGCAGTATTTT
CASSLRTGAEDTQYF
>TRBJ1-1|TRBD1|14|-|TRBV10-3
TGTGCCATCAGTGCCGGACAGGGAGCCACTGAAGCTTTCTTT
CAISAGQGATEAFF
>TRBJ2-3|TRBD2|17|-|TRBV3-1
TGTGCCAGCAGCCCGGGACTAGCGGGGGGGCGATTGCATACGCAGTATTTT
CASSPGLAGGRLHTQYF
>TRBJ2-1|TRBD2|16|few|TRBV5-1
TGCGCCAGCAGCTACAGTGGCGGGAGCTCCTACAATGAGCAGTTCTTC
CASSYSGGSSYNEQFF
>TRBJ2-1|-|16|-|TRBV5-1
TGCGCCAGCAGCTTGGAAGGCCGTAGCTCCTACAATGAGCAGTTCTTC
CASSLEGRSSYNEQFF
>TRBJ2-2|-|14|-|TRBV12-3/TRBV12-4
TGTGCCAGCAGTTTCGACAGTGTAACCGGGGAGCTGTTTTTT
CASSFDSVTGELFF
>TRBJ2-5|TRBD2|13|few|TRBV5-1
TGCGCCAGCGCTTGGACTAGCCAAGAGACCCAGTACTTC
CASAWTSQETQYF
>TRBJ2-4|-|16|-|TRBV3-1
TGTGCCAGCAGCCAGGTGCGGGGTATAGCCAAAAACATTCAGTACTTC
CASSQVRGIAKNIQYF
>TRBJ2-2|-|13|few|TRBV24-1
TGTGCCACCAGTGTGACCCTCTCCGGGGAGCTGTTTTTT
CATSVTLSGELFF
>TRBJ2-1|-|17|-|TRBV20-1
TGCAGTGCTAGAGATCTAACTAGAATTGACCTTTACAATGAGCAGTTCTTC
CSARDLTRIDLYNEQFF